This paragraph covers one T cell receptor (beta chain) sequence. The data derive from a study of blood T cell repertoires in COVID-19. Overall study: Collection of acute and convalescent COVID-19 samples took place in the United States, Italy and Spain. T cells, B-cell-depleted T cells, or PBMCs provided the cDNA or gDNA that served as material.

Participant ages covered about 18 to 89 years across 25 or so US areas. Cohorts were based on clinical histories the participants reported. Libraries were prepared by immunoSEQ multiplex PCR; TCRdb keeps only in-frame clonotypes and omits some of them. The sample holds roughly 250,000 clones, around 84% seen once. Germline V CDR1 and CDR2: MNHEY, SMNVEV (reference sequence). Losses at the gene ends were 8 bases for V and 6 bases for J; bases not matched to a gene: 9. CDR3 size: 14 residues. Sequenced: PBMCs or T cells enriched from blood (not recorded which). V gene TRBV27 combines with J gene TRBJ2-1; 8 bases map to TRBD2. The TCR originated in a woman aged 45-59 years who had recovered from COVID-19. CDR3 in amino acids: CASRSGRGGNEQFF. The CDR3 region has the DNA TGTGCCAGCCGGAGCGGGAGAGGGGGCAATGAGCAGTTCTTC.